The clone carrying this T cell receptor (beta chain) was detected only a few times. Antigen unknown. With V trimmed by 0 bases and J by 10 bases, 9 bases remained unmatched. Germline lookup yields CDR1 LGHNA and CDR2 YSLEER. The CDR3 consists of 15 residues. TCRdb recomputed calls from the 5' RACE reads with MiXCR, one row per CDR3 protein. Of some 440,000 distinct CDR3 sequences listed, about 23% were seen once; the top ten hold around 12%. This sample was taken from a study of T-cell memory formation after mild COVID-19. Background on the study: The TCR clusters were mostly specific to one donor.

Whole-study results and caveats: Clones that got smaller from day 15 to 85 had even CD4/CD8, while clones growing later tipped toward CD4+. Researchers report contracting CD4+ clones mostly in CM and EM, with CD8+ clones in EMRA.

The material sequenced was PBMCs or a T cell subset sorted from them (not recorded which). The receptor was derived from an adult woman who had mild COVID-19 (a few samples of this study predate the infection). Cell type and time point are not known. The rearrangement links TRBV4-3 to TRBJ2-1; 7 positions agree with TRBD1. CDR3 sequence reads: CASSQDPGTVREQFF. DNA of the CDR3: TGCGCCAGCAGCCAAGATCCAGGGACAGTTCGGGAGCAGTTCTTC.